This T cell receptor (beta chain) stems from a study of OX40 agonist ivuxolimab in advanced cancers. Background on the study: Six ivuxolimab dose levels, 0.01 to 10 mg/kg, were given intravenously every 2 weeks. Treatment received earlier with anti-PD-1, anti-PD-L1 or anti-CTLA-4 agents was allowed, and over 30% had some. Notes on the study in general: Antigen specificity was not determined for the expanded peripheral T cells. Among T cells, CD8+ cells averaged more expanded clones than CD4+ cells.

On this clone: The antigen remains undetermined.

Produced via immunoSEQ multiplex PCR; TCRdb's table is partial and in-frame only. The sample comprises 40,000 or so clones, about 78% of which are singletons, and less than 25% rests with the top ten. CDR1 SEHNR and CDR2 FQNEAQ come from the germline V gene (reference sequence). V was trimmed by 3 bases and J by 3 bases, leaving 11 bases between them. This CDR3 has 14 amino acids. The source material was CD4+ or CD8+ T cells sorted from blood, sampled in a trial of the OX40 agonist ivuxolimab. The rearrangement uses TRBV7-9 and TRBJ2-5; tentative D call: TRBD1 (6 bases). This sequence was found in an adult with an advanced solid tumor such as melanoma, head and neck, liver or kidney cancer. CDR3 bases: TGTGCCAGCAGCTTCGGGACATCAGAAGAGACCCAGTACTTC. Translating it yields CASSFGTSEETQYF.